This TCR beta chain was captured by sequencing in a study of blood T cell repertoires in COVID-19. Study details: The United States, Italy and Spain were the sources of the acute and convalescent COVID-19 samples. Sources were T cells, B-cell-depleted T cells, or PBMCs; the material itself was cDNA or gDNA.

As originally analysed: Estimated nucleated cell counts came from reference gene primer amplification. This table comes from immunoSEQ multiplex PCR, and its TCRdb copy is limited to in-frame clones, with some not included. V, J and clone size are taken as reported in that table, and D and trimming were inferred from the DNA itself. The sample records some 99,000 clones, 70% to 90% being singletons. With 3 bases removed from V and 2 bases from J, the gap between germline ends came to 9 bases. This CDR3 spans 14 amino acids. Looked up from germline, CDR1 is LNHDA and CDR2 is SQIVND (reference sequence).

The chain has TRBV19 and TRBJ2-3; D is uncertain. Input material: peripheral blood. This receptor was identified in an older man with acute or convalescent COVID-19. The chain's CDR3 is CASSISQNTDTQYF. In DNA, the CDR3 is TGTGCCAGTAGTATTTCGCAGAACACAGATACGCAGTATTTT.